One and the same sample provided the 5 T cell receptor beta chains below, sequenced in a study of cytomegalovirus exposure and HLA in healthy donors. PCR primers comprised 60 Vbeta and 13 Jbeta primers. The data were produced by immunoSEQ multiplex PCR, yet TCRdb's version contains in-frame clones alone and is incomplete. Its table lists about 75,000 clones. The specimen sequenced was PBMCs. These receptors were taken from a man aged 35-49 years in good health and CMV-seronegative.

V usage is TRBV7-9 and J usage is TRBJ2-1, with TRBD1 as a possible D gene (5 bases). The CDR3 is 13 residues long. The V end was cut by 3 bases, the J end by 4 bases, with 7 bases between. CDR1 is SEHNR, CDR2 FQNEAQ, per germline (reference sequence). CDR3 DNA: TGTGCCAGCAGCTTTTCAGGGTACAATGAGCAGTTCTTC. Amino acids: CASSFSGYNEQFF.

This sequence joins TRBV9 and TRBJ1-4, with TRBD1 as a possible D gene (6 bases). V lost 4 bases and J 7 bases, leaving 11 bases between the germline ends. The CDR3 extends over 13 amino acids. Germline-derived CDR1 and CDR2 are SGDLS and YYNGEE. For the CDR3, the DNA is TGTGCCAGCAGCCAGAGGGGGGGTGAAAAACTGTTTTTT. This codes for CASSQRGGEKLFF.

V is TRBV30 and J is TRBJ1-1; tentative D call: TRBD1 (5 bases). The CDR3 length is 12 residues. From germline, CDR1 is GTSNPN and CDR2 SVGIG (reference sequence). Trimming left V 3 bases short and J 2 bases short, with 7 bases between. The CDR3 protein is CAWRDRNTEAFF. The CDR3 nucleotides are TGTGCCTGGAGAGACAGAAACACTGAAGCTTTCTTT. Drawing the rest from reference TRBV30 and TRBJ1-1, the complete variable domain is SQTIHQWPATLVQPVGSPLSLECTVEGTSNPNLYWYRQAAGRGLQLLFYSVGIGQISSEVPQNLSASRPQDRQFILSSKKLLLSDSGFYLCAWRDRNTEAFFGQGTRLTVV.

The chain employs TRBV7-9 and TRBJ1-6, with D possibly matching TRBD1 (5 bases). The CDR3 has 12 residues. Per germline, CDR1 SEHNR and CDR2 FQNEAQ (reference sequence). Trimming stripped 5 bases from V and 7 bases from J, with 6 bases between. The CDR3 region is CASSPGNSPLHF. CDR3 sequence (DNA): TGTGCCAGCAGCCCAGGGAATTCACCCCTCCACTTT.

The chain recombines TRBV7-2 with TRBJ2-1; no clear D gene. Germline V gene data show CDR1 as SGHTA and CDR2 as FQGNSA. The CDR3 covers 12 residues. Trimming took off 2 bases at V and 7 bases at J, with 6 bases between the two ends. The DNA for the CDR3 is TGTGCCAGCAGCTTAAATCGGAATGAGCAGTTCTTC. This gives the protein CASSLNRNEQFF.